This T cell receptor (beta chain) was captured in a study of control samples from healthy donors and cancer patients. V shed 0 bases and J shed 3 bases, with 10 bases lying between them. Germline V gives CDR1 KGHDR, CDR2 SFDVKD. This CDR3 spans 15 amino acids. Generated by immunoSEQ multiplex PCR, the TCRdb table keeps only in-frame clones and is missing some. The repertoire holds about 93,000 clones, with 88% as singletons. A single count supports this clone. The chain combines TRBV24-1 with TRBJ2-5; possibly TRBD2 for D (6 bases). The material sequenced was blood. The receptor was isolated from a woman aged 70-85 years in good health. CDR3 loop: CATSDLGREEETQYF. The CDR3 bases are TGTGCCACCAGTGATTTGGGGCGGGAAGAAGAGACCCAGTACTTC.